This record covers a single TCR beta chain. Its antigen has not been determined. Base qualities were left out, and no much larger clone turns up one base away. This record belongs to a study of shared clonotypes between healthy human individuals (dated by TCRdb to about 2020). For the wider study: Three men and a couple of women, aged 18 to 49 years, made up the cohort. Per donor, three plates each were used for CD4 naive and CD4 memory, two for CD8 naive, and one for CD8 memory. Blood TCR repertoires of several healthy adults were deeply sequenced to estimate repertoire size and the extent of clonotype sharing between individuals. To increase sequencing depth and limit assay-specific biases, TCR repertoire library preparation and sequencing were carried out by different laboratories using diverse techniques. Per donor, leukapheresis produced somewhere between about 0.9 and 10 billion PBMCs.

Overall study outcomes, separate from this receptor: Compared with non-shared clonotypes, clonotypes shared by all four sorted-subset donors had higher generation probabilities. The genetic and exposure-history diversity represented was limited by the small number of donors. Naive subsets generally had larger estimated clonotype richness than memory subsets did. Sampling was restricted to blood, and TCR repertoires in tissues likely differ from the TCR repertoires found in blood. Even with the large sequencing depth, rarefaction of the sorted-subset datasets indicated that sequencing was incomplete. Sharing across a handful of donors was observed for approximately 5% of naive CD4, over 3% of naive CD8, 2% to 2.5% of memory CD4, and around 0.4% of memory CD8 clonotypes. Pairwise subsampling indicated that sequencing depth was expected to affect the degree of clonotype sharing among donors.

Healthy HIV-negative adults with no recently reported acute infections or vaccinations were included as donors. Only Caucasian adults living in Nashville, Tennessee, USA were represented among the donors. CD4+ T cells were enriched by magnetic negative selection, after which naive cells were positively selected on CD45RA and the negative fraction was taken as the memory subset. Blood was obtained by leukapheresis, after which PBMCs were separated by Ficoll-Histopaque density gradient centrifugation and cryopreserved in liquid nitrogen vapor phase. Analytical flow cytometry was used to check the purity and quantity of every magnetically sorted T cell population. Genomic DNA was isolated from each sorted fraction and quantified by UV absorbance on a Nanodrop 2000c. TCR CDR3 regions were amplified from genomic DNA by multiplex PCR using the deep immunoSEQ assay. Extracted genomic DNA from each cell subset was distributed evenly across all wells of several immunoSEQ 96-well plates, and each plate was treated as a replicate. For sorted subsets, about 200 ng genomic DNA, equal to tens of thousands of T cell genomes, was loaded into each replicate PCR. Purified libraries were measured with a Qubit 3.0 fluorometer, size-checked on a Bioanalyzer 2100, and measured again with the KAPA Library Quantification kit. Every immunoSEQ 96-well plate was sequenced on a separate single-read 150-cycle Illumina NextSeq 550 flow cell. From the authors' description of their analysis: Because the immunoSEQ output held only junctional sequences and lacked quality scores, the filtering could not match the filtering applied to full-length reads. To assign V/J genes and CDR3, sequences were annotated using PyIR, a Python wrapper for IgBLAST v1.9, with IMGT germline references. Any read was removed if the V/J assignment was weak (E-value above 1e-6), the CDR3 was missing, or the read contained stop codons, out-of-frame junctions, or ambiguous translated residues. A V3J clonotype was defined by an identical inferred V gene, J gene, and CDR3 amino acid sequence. To compute the percentage overlap between repertoires, the number of shared unique clonotypes was divided by the size of the smaller repertoire. Repertoire richness was assessed with RTK rarefaction, the Chao1 estimator, and Recon v2.1 estimates of unobserved clonotypes. For all TCRbeta clonotypes obtained by the gDNA method from several donors, generation probabilities were computed with OLGA. TCRdb holds this immuneACCESS table with in-frame rearrangements only. Some clones are missing; in checked studies, unresolved V genes explain under half, and the rest has no known cause. V and J calls and clone size are given by that table; D and trimming were obtained from the DNA. This sample is represented by fewer than 3 million clones; around 93% of them were singletons. The ten most abundant clones make up 0.3% to 0.45% of the sample.

The sequence was collected from a man between 18 and 29 years old in good health. Some clones in this sample may be carry-over from other donors' samples. Sample: naive CD4+ T cells from PBMCs. What this sample's cell subset or site label stands for: CD45RA+ positively selected.

The CDR3 is CASRVLDGKLFF. The sequence in DNA is TGTGCCAGCAGGGTATTAGACGGAAAACTGTTTTTT. This chain is built from TRBV7-9 and TRBJ1-4; no confident D gene assignment can be made. The germline V gene (reference sequence) yields SEHNR for CDR1 and FQNEAQ for CDR2. The CDR3 measures 12 amino acids from cysteine to phenylalanine. Only the CDR3 region is kept as DNA, spanning 36 bases read in frame from base 1. V loses 6 bases, J loses 10 bases, and the germline ends lie 12 bases apart.